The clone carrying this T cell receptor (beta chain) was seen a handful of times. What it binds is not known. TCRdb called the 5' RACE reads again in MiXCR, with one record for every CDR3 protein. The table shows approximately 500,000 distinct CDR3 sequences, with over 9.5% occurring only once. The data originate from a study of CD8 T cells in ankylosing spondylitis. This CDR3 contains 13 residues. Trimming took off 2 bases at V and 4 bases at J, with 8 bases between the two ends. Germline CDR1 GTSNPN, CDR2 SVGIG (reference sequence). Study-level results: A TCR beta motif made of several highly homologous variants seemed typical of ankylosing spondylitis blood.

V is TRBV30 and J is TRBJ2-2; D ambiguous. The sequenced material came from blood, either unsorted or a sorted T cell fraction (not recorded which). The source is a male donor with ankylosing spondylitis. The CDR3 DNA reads TGTGCCTGGAGTAGGTTTGGCACCGGGGAGCTGTTTTTT. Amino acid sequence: CAWSRFGTGELFF.